The sequence of this TCR beta chain was determined in a study of cytomegalovirus exposure and HLA in healthy donors. This CDR3 contains 14 residues. The V and J ends lost 3 bases and 2 bases, in that order; junction bases with no gene match: 1. The germline V gene has CDR1 SGHDT and CDR2 YYEEEE. Study outcomes and limitations: The authors confirmed in vitro that a few CMV-associated chains were specific for CMV antigens. According to a later analysis, TCR clusters from the first cohort tended to co-occur in the 90 to 150 validation repertoires. The study found most TCR sequences rare, yet found some public TCRs in many donors.

Comments on this clone: Its antigen is unidentified.

Libraries were prepared by immunoSEQ multiplex PCR; TCRdb keeps only in-frame clonotypes and omits some of them. The table lists under 150,000 clones, approximately 84% of them singletons, with 1.4% to 1.5% in the top ten. This clonotype was sampled from a woman aged 25 to 39 in good health and CMV-seronegative. Sequences were obtained from PBMCs. The chain links TRBV5-6 to TRBJ1-2; TRBD1 matches at 10 bases. CDR3 nucleotide sequence: TGTGCCAGCAGCTGGGACAGGGGCAACTATGGCTACACCTTC. Amino acids: CASSWDRGNYGYTF.